One sample yielded the 30 T cell receptor beta chains listed below, sequenced in a study of memory CD4+ T cells and cytomegalovirus serostatus. Using immunoSEQ multiplex PCR, the repertoire was profiled, and TCRdb retains in-frame clones only, with some absent. The repertoire holds about 75,000 clones, roughly 80% seen once, with approximately 2.8% in the top ten. Single viable CD3+CD4+CD8-CD45RO+ cells were sorted as the memory CD4+ T cells. Sequencing input: memory CD4+ T cells from blood. These receptors were obtained from an adult in good health and CMV-seropositive.

The chain uses TRBV10-2 and TRBJ2-7; 9 nucleotides align to TRBD1. The CDR3 spans 15 residues. J gave up 2 bases and V 6 bases, and 8 bases lay outside the gene matches. Germline loops: CDR1 WSHSY, CDR2 SAAADI. CDR3 sequence: CASRRDRGAPYEQYV. DNA of the CDR3: TGCGCCAGCAGAAGAGACAGGGGGGCCCCCTACGAGCAGTACGTC.

V is TRBV5-6 and J is TRBJ2-1, with 8 positions matching TRBD2. Germline V lookup: CDR1 SGHDT, CDR2 YYEEEE. CDR3 length equals 15 residues. The junction had 3 bases not matched to a gene; V was cut back by 2 bases and J by 2 bases. CDR3 sequence: CASSFRGGTYNEQFF. CDR3 nucleotide sequence: TGTGCCAGCAGCTTTCGGGGGGGCACCTACAATGAGCAGTTCTTC.

There are a few counts of this clone. Other DNA sequences in the sample encode the same CDR3. The rearrangement joins TRBV14 to TRBJ1-1; D not resolved. CDR3 length: 13 residues. Germline V CDR1 and CDR2: SGHDN, FVKESK. V was cut by 2 bases and J by 2 bases, with 6 bases left in between. The CDR3 nucleotides read TGTGCCAGCAGCCAATTCGTAAACACTGAAGCTTTCTTT. Translation gives CASSQFVNTEAFF. The full variable domain, rest sourced from reference TRBV14 and TRBJ1-1, is EAGVTQFPSHSVIEKGQTVTLRCDPISGHDNLYWYRRVMGKEIKFLLHFVKESKQDESGMPNNRFLAERTGGTYSTLKVQPAELEDSGVYFCASSQFVNTEAFFGQGTRLTVV.

The V gene is TRBV12-5, the J gene TRBJ1-2; a possible D gene is TRBD1 (5 bases). Trimming took 0 bases from V and 8 from J, leaving 19 bases between them. Germline lookup yields CDR1 LGHNT and CDR2 FRNRAP. The CDR3 contains 16 residues. CDR3: CASGLVTGHLSPGYTF. The CDR3 bases are TGTGCTAGTGGTTTGGTAACAGGACACTTAAGCCCCGGCTACACCTTC.

The gene calls are TRBV11-2 and TRBJ2-7, with a tentative D call TRBD1 (5 bases). The V and J ends lost 1 base and 6 bases respectively, with 16 bases between them. CDR1 is SGHAT, CDR2 FQNNGV, per germline. The CDR3 runs to 15 residues. The CDR3 region has the DNA TGTGCCAGCAGCTTAGTGTATGTGGGGCTAGGCGAGCAGTACTTC. Residues: CASSLVYVGLGEQYF.

The rearrangement links TRBV6-1 to TRBJ1-6; D gene ambiguous. The CDR3 is made up of 15 amino acids. CDR1 and CDR2 from the germline V gene are MNHNS and SASEGT. Trimming stripped 5 bases from V and 5 bases from J, with 13 bases between. The CDR3 DNA reads TGTGCCAGCAGTCAAAACACACGCGATAATTCACCCCTCCACTTT. As protein: CASSQNTRDNSPLHF.

The genes are TRBV9 and TRBJ2-7, with 11 bases lining up with TRBD1. This CDR3 region has 17 residues. Germline V gene sequence: CDR1 SGDLS, CDR2 YYNGEE. Trimming took 4 bases from V and 3 from J; bases not matched to a gene: 12. The DNA for the CDR3 is TGTGCCAGCAGCCCGCGGACAGGGGGCCTGGCGATCTACGAGCAGTACTTC. Protein product: CASSPRTGGLAIYEQYF.

The chain joins TRBV7-9 to TRBJ1-2; 7 bases are a match to TRBD1. The CDR3 sequence is 15 residues long. The trim removed 5 bases at V and 5 bases at J, leaving 11 bases unmatched. Germline V gene lookup returns CDR1 SEHNR and CDR2 FQNEAQ (reference sequence). CDR3 in amino acids: CASSPGTVSSYGYTF. In DNA, the CDR3 is TGTGCCAGCAGCCCCGGGACAGTAAGTTCTTATGGCTACACCTTC.

The rearrangement joins TRBV29-1 to TRBJ2-3, with no clear D. Trimming stripped 5 bases from V and 5 bases from J, with 17 bases between. This CDR3 has 14 residues. Germline V lookup: CDR1 SQVTM, CDR2 ANQGSEA. The CDR3 DNA is TGCAGCGTTTTGGGAATGTTGACGGGAGATACGCAGTATTTT. Protein: CSVLGMLTGDTQYF.

The V gene is TRBV6-1, the J gene TRBJ2-7; unclear D gene. V gave up 4 bases and J gave up 7 bases, with 8 bases separating them. The germline CDR1 and CDR2 sequences are MNHNS and SASEGT. The CDR3 is 11 amino acids. CDR3 amino acids: CASSGTREQYV. CDR3 sequence (DNA): TGTGCCAGCAGTGGGACCCGAGAGCAGTACGTC.

The V gene is TRBV5-1, the J gene TRBJ1-4, with no clear D. V lost 1 base, J lost 8 bases, and 15 bases lay in between. This CDR3 contains 15 residues. CDR1 is SGHRS, CDR2 YFSETQ, per germline. DNA of the CDR3: TGCGCCAGCAGCTTGAATGATAACCCCCGGGAAAAACTGTTTTTT. Its protein product is CASSLNDNPREKLFF.

The V and J genes are TRBV30 and TRBJ1-1; D gene ambiguous. This CDR3 is built from 12 residues. CDR1 is GTSNPN and CDR2 is SVGIG in the germline V gene (reference sequence). V lost 2 bases to trimming and J lost 5 bases, with 9 bases between them. The CDR3 reads CAWSPYGTEAFF. As DNA, the CDR3 is TGTGCCTGGAGTCCGTACGGGACTGAAGCTTTCTTT.

The chain links TRBV10-3 to TRBJ1-1; D is unclear. V lost 10 bases and J 0 bases, leaving 18 bases between the germline ends. The CDR3 sequence is 15 residues long. CDR1 and CDR2 (germline): ENHRY, SYGVKD. DNA of the CDR3: TGTGCCACCGGAGCTAACCAACACATGAACACTGAAGCTTTCTTT. It is translated as CATGANQHMNTEAFF.

The chain carries TRBV2 and TRBJ1-1; no clear D gene. This CDR3 has 13 amino acids. Between the trimmed V and J ends, which lost 7 bases and 2 bases, there was a span of 11 bases. Germline V lookup: CDR1 SNHLY, CDR2 FYNNEI. In nucleotides, the CDR3 is TGTGCCAGCACGGCAGAGAAAAACACTGAAGCTTTCTTT. Translated: CASTAEKNTEAFF. Filled out from reference TRBV2 and TRBJ1-1, the complete variable domain reads EPEVTQTPSHQVTQMGQEVILRCVPISNHLYFYWYRQILGQKVEFLVSFYNNEISEKSEIFDDQFSVERPDGSNFTLKIRSTKLEDSAMYFCASTAEKNTEAFFGQGTRLTVV.

The J gene is TRBJ2-5, the V gene TRBV6-5; 8 bases are shared with TRBD2. Losses at the gene ends were 10 bases for V and 2 bases for J; bases not matched to a gene: 9. Germline CDR1 is MNHEY and CDR2 is SVGAGI. This CDR3 is 14 amino acids long. This CDR3 is CATKSGGPQETQYF. The CDR3 region has the DNA TGTGCCACCAAAAGCGGGGGCCCTCAAGAGACCCAGTACTTC.

The chain links TRBV2 to TRBJ1-3, with 8 bases lining up with TRBD1. Germline trimming cut 5 bases from V and 4 bases from J; bases unmatched to any gene: 1. The V gene's germline CDR1 is SNHLY and CDR2 FYNNEI. This CDR3 has 13 residues. In DNA, the CDR3 is TGTGCCAGCAGTTGGACAGGGGGAAACACCATATATTTT. Its translation: CASSWTGGNTIYF.

This clone has only one observation. V gene TRBV10-3 combines with J gene TRBJ2-1, with 12 bases matching TRBD2. With V trimmed by 6 bases and J by 2 bases, 11 bases remained unmatched. Germline V gene data show CDR1 as ENHRY and CDR2 as SYGVKD. The CDR3 consists of 18 residues. The CDR3 reads CAIRTTSGRASTYNEQFF. As DNA, the CDR3 is TGTGCCATCAGGACGACTAGCGGGAGAGCATCAACCTACAATGAGCAGTTCTTC.

V is TRBV4-1 and J is TRBJ2-3; 8 bases map to TRBD2. Looked up from germline, CDR1 is MGHRA and CDR2 is YSYEKL. The CDR3 contains 16 residues. J gave up 3 bases and V 4 bases, and 9 bases lay outside the gene matches. CDR3 residues: CASSLHVAGGTDTQYF. CDR3 nucleotide sequence: TGCGCCAGCAGCCTACATGTGGCGGGGGGAACAGATACGCAGTATTTT.

This rearrangement joins TRBV20-1 to TRBJ1-2; D gene uncertain. There are 11 residues in the CDR3. Germline V lookup: CDR1 DFQATT, CDR2 SNEGSKA (reference sequence). V shed 2 bases and J shed 6 bases, with 7 bases lying between them. The CDR3, as DNA: TGCAGTGCTAGATCGGTTGATGGCTACACCTTC. Amino acid sequence: CSARSVDGYTF.

J is TRBJ1-4 and V is TRBV7-9; 8 bases map to TRBD1. The CDR3 covers 16 residues. Unmatched junction bases numbered 9, after V lost 1 base and J lost 8 bases. Germline V CDR1 and CDR2: SEHNR, FQNEAQ (reference sequence). The CDR3 sequence is CASSLGGGTGDEKLFF. CDR3 bases: TGTGCCAGCAGCTTAGGGGGCGGGACAGGTGACGAAAAACTGTTTTTT.

The CDR3 loop reads CASSSLAGGGVETQYF. CDR3 DNA sequence: TGCGCCAGCAGCTCACTAGCGGGAGGAGGGGTGGAGACCCAGTACTTC. The chain uses TRBV5-1 and TRBJ2-5; 12 nucleotides agree with TRBD2. The CDR3 has 16 residues. Germline V gene lookup returns CDR1 SGHRS and CDR2 YFSETQ. V lost 3 bases to trimming and J lost 5 bases; unmatched junction nucleotides: 8.

The rearrangement uses TRBV19 and TRBJ2-2, with 9 bases lining up with TRBD2. The germline gives CDR1 LNHDA, CDR2 SQIVND (reference sequence). The trim removed 5 bases at V and 3 bases at J, leaving 7 bases unmatched. The CDR3 is made up of 16 amino acids. This chain's CDR3 is CASSLGAGGDTGELFF. For the CDR3, the DNA is TGTGCCAGTAGTCTGGGGGCGGGAGGGGACACCGGGGAGCTGTTTTTT.

The CDR3 nucleotides read TGCGCCAGCAGCCCGGAACCGGGGGGGCGGGAGACCCAGTACTTC. Translation gives CASSPEPGGRETQYF. This chain connects TRBV5-1 to TRBJ2-5; 8 nucleotides match TRBD2. The CDR3 consists of 15 residues. The germline CDR1 and CDR2 sequences are SGHRS and YFSETQ. The V gene end was trimmed by 4 bases and the J gene end by 5 bases; junction bases not matched to a gene: 10.

This clone has just one count. The chain recombines TRBV15 with TRBJ2-1; no clear D gene. The CDR3 has 12 residues. V shed 5 bases and J shed 3 bases, with 5 bases lying between them. The germline V gene has CDR1 LNHNV and CDR2 YYDKDF (reference sequence). The CDR3 protein is CATSEDYNEQFF. CDR3 nucleotides: TGTGCCACCAGCGAGGACTACAATGAGCAGTTCTTC.

The rearrangement links TRBV7-8 to TRBJ2-1; TRBD2 agrees at 10 bases. This CDR3 is built from 18 residues. From germline, CDR1 is SGHVS and CDR2 FQNEAQ. The V segment lost 0 bases and the J segment 6 bases; nucleotides outside the gene matches: 11. CDR3 coding DNA: TGTGCCAGCAGCTTAGCGAGAAGACTAGCGGGCCGACGCAATGAGCAGTTCTTC. Residues: CASSLARRLAGRRNEQFF.

This chain uses TRBV11-2 with TRBJ1-2, with 7 bases that match TRBD1. The CDR3 length is 18 residues. The junction had 11 bases not matched to a gene; V was cut back by 1 base and J by 0 bases. Germline CDR1 is SGHAT and CDR2 is FQNNGV. For the CDR3, the DNA is TGTGCCAGCAGCTTAGGGGCCGGGACAGTCGACTCTAACTATGGCTACACCTTC. Its protein is CASSLGAGTVDSNYGYTF. The complete variable domain, with remaining parts taken from reference TRBV11-2 and TRBJ1-2, reads EAGVAQSPRYKIIEKRQSVAFWCNPISGHATLYWYQQILGQGPKLLIQFQNNGVVDDSQLPKDRFSAERLKGVDSTLKIQPAKLEDSAVYLCASSLGAGTVDSNYGYTFGSGTRLTVV.

The CDR3 DNA follows: TGTGCCAGCAGCTTATCGGCGGGTGCTCAGCCCCAGCATTTT. As protein: CASSLSAGAQPQHF. V usage is TRBV7-2 and J usage is TRBJ1-5, with unresolved D. This CDR3 is built from 14 residues. The V and J ends lost 2 bases and 6 bases respectively, with 11 bases between them. Germline CDR1 and CDR2: SGHTA and FQGNSA.

J is TRBJ1-6 and V is TRBV10-3, with D uncertain. Germline loops: CDR1 ENHRY, CDR2 SYGVKD. V was cut by 1 base and J by 14 bases, with 9 bases left in between. The CDR3 is 12 amino acids. This CDR3 is CAISEFDRALHF. CDR3 bases: TGTGCCATCAGTGAGTTCGATCGGGCCCTCCACTTT.

This clone appeared once. The V call is TRBV10-3, the J call TRBJ2-7, with 9 nucleotides matching TRBD1. CDR3 length: 11 amino acids. Germline CDR1 reads ENHRY; CDR2 reads SYGVKD. V lost 4 bases to trimming and J lost 11 bases; unmatched junction nucleotides: 3. The CDR3 coding sequence is TGTGCCATCAGTGTGGGGGACAGGGAGTACTTC. Its translation is CAISVGDREYF.

The chain has TRBV5-4 and TRBJ2-5; TRBD1 agrees at 12 bases. Germline V CDR1 and CDR2: SGHNT, YYREEE (reference sequence). The CDR3 has 13 residues. The trim removed 3 bases at V and 7 bases at J, leaving 1 base unmatched. The CDR3 is CASSSGQGATQYF. For the CDR3, the DNA is TGTGCCAGCAGCTCGGGACAGGGGGCGACCCAGTACTTC.